These T cell receptor beta chains were read from a single sample in a study of blood T cell repertoires in COVID-19. TCRdb keeps only in-frame clones here, not all; method: immunoSEQ multiplex PCR. The table shows about 33,000 clones, with 80% to 90% occurring only once. The sequencing input was peripheral blood. The receptors derive from a human donor in a cohort sampled during active COVID-19. Each CDR3 is given with its conserved first and last residue. D genes are given only for firm matches. Part of the rows lack a size; the others show once, few, many or a class for expanded clones.

15	TRBJ1-6	-	TRBV18	-	CASSPQESKNSPLHF	TGTGCCAGCTCACCACAAGAGTCTAAAAATTCACCCCTCCACTTT
13	TRBJ1-5	-	TRBV15	-	CATSRTGNQPQHF	TGTGCCACCAGCAGAACAGGGAATCAGCCCCAGCATTTT
20	TRBJ1-2	-	TRBV3-1/TRBV3-2	TRBD1	CASSQNRARTGIHSNYGYTF	TGTGCCAGCAGCCAAAACAGAGCGAGGACAGGAATCCACTCTAACTATGGCTACACCTTC
15	TRBJ2-7	-	TRBV28	TRBD2	CASSTASGPSYEQYF	TGTGCCAGCAGTACTGCTAGCGGGCCCTCCTACGAGCAGTACTTC
13	TRBJ1-2	once	TRBV19	-	CASSPAGKNGYTF	TGTGCCAGTAGTCCAGCCGGGAAGAATGGCTACACCTTC
14	TRBJ2-1	-	TRBV6-2/TRBV6-3	TRBD1	CASSYGTDYNEQFF	TGTGCCAGCAGTTACGGGACAGACTACAATGAGCAGTTCTTC
14	TRBJ2-7	-	TRBV13	-	CASSSGVGFYEQYF	TGTGCCAGCAGCTCCGGCGTGGGCTTCTACGAGCAGTACTTC
15	TRBJ2-1	-	TRBV5-1	TRBD2	CASSPGLAGVEEQFF	TGCGCCAGCAGTCCCGGACTAGCGGGGGTGGAGGAGCAGTTCTTC
14	TRBJ2-1	-	TRBV5-4	-	CASSWTASGNEQFF	TGTGCCAGCAGTTGGACAGCCTCGGGGAATGAGCAGTTCTTC
15	TRBJ2-7	-	TRBV6-2/TRBV6-3	TRBD2	CASSARLAGPYEQYF	TGTGCCAGCAGTGCCCGACTAGCGGGGCCCTACGAGCAGTACTTC
16	TRBJ2-3	-	TRBV5-1	TRBD2	CASSSVPGLAGDTQYF	TGCGCCAGCAGCTCCGTCCCGGGACTAGCGGGAGATACGCAGTATTTT
16	TRBJ2-1	-	TRBV9	TRBD2	CASSALLAGDGEEQFF	TGTGCCAGCAGCGCCCTACTAGCGGGAGATGGGGAGGAGCAGTTCTTC
15	TRBJ2-7	-	TRBV5-6	TRBD2	CASRHGLAAEGEQYF	TGTGCCAGCAGACACGGACTAGCGGCTGAGGGCGAGCAGTACTTC
11	TRBJ1-2	-	TRBV5-1	-	CASSLQGIYTF	TGCGCCAGCAGCTTGCAGGGGATCTACACCTTC
15	TRBJ1-3	-	TRBV6-1	-	CASSESWPNRNTIYF	TGTGCCAGCAGTGAGTCTTGGCCGAACCGAAACACCATATATTTT
15	TRBJ2-5	-	TRBV4-1	-	CASRSPSGGQETQYF	TGCGCCAGCAGAAGTCCCTCCGGCGGCCAAGAGACCCAGTACTTC
13	TRBJ2-5	-	TRBV5-1	-	CASSLSGWETQYF	TGCGCCAGCAGCTTGAGCGGATGGGAGACCCAGTACTTC
17	TRBJ1-5	-	TRBV4-3	-	CASSQQVGSEGNQPQHF	TGCGCCAGCAGCCAACAGGTTGGTTCGGAGGGCAATCAGCCCCAGCATTTT
13	TRBJ2-5	-	TRBV29-1	TRBD2	CSVERLADETQYF	TGCAGCGTTGAACGGCTAGCGGATGAGACCCAGTACTTC
16	TRBJ2-7	once	TRBV4-2	-	CASSPPPPTSWGEQYF	TGTGCCAGCAGCCCGCCCCCCCCGACTAGTTGGGGCGAGCAGTACTTC
15	TRBJ2-3	-	TRBV7-2	TRBD1	CASSLVYRGADTQYF	TGTGCCAGCAGCTTAGTCTACAGGGGGGCAGATACGCAGTATTTT
15	TRBJ2-1	-	TRBV29-1	TRBD1	CSVEALTGAYNEQFF	TGCAGCGTTGAAGCCCTGACAGGGGCCTACAATGAGCAGTTCTTC
16	TRBJ2-3	-	TRBV24-1	-	CATSDLLGESTDTQYF	TGTGCCACCAGTGATTTACTCGGGGAAAGCACAGATACGCAGTATTTT
16	TRBJ1-3	-	TRBV14	-	CASSQGEIDSGNTIYF	TGTGCCAGCAGCCAAGGCGAGATAGACTCTGGAAACACCATATATTTT
15	TRBJ2-7	-	TRBV27	-	CASSVNGGGLYEQYF	TGTGCCAGCAGTGTGAATGGGGGAGGCCTCTACGAGCAGTACTTC
15	TRBJ2-3	-	TRBV3-1/TRBV3-2	TRBD2	CASSLAGGSTDTQYF	TGTGCCAGCAGCTTAGCGGGAGGGTCAACAGATACGCAGTATTTT
16	TRBJ1-1	-	TRBV5-8	TRBD1	CASSLQGQGALRVAFF	TGTGCCAGCAGCTTACAAGGACAGGGGGCGCTTAGGGTCGCTTTCTTT
15	TRBJ2-7	-	TRBV7-2	TRBD2	CASSSGGGPAYEQYF	TGTGCCAGCAGCTCGGGCGGGGGGCCCGCCTACGAGCAGTACTTC
14	TRBJ2-1	-	TRBV5-4	-	CASNAGTANNEQFF	TGTGCCAGCAATGCCGGGACTGCTAATAATGAGCAGTTCTTC
14	TRBJ2-2	-	TRBV4-3	-	CASSQDRGTGELFF	TGCGCCAGCAGCCAAGATCGAGGGACCGGGGAGCTGTTTTTT
15	TRBJ1-1	-	TRBV19	TRBD1	CASSIIGQVGTEAFF	TGTGCCAGTAGTATAATAGGACAGGTGGGCACTGAAGCTTTCTTT
17	TRBJ2-3	-	TRBV28	TRBD2	CASSPGLAESHGDTQYF	TGTGCCAGCAGCCCTGGACTAGCGGAAAGCCACGGGGATACGCAGTATTTT
17	TRBJ2-3	-	TRBV11-2	TRBD2	CASSLGGVAGSTDTQYF	TGTGCCAGCAGCTTAGGAGGGGTAGCGGGGAGCACAGATACGCAGTATTTT
16	TRBJ1-6	-	TRBV6-5	TRBD1	CASSSLTGGANSPLHF	TGTGCCAGCAGTTCCTTGACAGGGGGGGCTAATTCACCCCTCCACTTT
16	TRBJ2-3	-	TRBV9	TRBD2	CASSVRTSGGTDTQYF	TGTGCCAGCAGCGTCAGGACTAGCGGTGGCACAGATACGCAGTATTTT